The rows below give T cell receptor beta chains drawn from one sample of a study of shared clonotypes between healthy human individuals. Data came from immunoSEQ multiplex PCR; TCRdb stores just in-frame clones and leaves some out. The sample includes some 2,500,000 clones, 80% to 95% of them seen just once. The sequenced material came from naive CD4+ T cells from PBMCs. All receptors come from a man aged 18-30 years in good health. Some clones in this sample may be carry-over from other donors' samples. CDR3s include the opening cysteine and the closing phenylalanine or tryptophan. Clone size appears in some rows only: once, few, many, or a class for an expanded clone.

NA	TRBV6-5	TRBJ2-1	CASSYFGVSYNEQFF
few	TRBV10-3	TRBJ1-1	CAISEPDRDEAFF
NA	TRBV28	TRBJ2-7	CASTTGIPYEQYF
NA	TRBV19	TRBJ1-2	CASSPGQGAWGYTF
NA	TRBV7-6	TRBJ2-7	CASSLLPSGSSSGLLFEQYF
NA	TRBV7-3	TRBJ1-2	CASSPGQHYGYTF
NA	TRBV14	TRBJ2-3	CASSQDASTDTQYF
few	TRBV18	TRBJ2-2	CASSGTGPYTGELFF
few	TRBV9	TRBJ1-2	CASSVAGDGYTF
NA	TRBV2	TRBJ1-2	CASRPGQRLPDGYTF
NA	TRBV29-1	TRBJ2-3	CSVVPGGTDTQYF
NA	TRBV4-3	TRBJ2-1	CASSPTTRGSYNEQFF
NA	TRBV28	TRBJ1-2	CASSLNSYGYTF
NA	TRBV25-1	TRBJ2-1	CASSETSGRSYNEQFF
NA	TRBV19	TRBJ2-7	CASSPRGSRASYEQYF
NA	TRBV7-2	TRBJ1-2	CASSSQLGTGYGYTF
NA	TRBV18	TRBJ1-2	CASSPDRGGGGYTF
NA	TRBV7-9	TRBJ1-1	CASTLRENTEAFF
NA	TRBV10-3	TRBJ2-7	CAISESGTEQYF
NA	TRBV5-1	TRBJ2-7	CASRLAGASEQYF
NA	TRBV5-5	TRBJ2-2	CASRPTVLTGELFF
NA	TRBV30	TRBJ1-5	CAWNYILGDGQPQHF
NA	TRBV14	TRBJ1-1	CASSQVASRAEAFF
NA	TRBV6-1	TRBJ2-1	CASSASGPTYNEQFF
NA	TRBV7-9	TRBJ2-3	CASSRSRLDTADTQYF
NA	TRBV28	TRBJ2-1	CAASVHNEQFF
NA	TRBV30	TRBJ2-7	CAWSPFRGYEQYF
NA	TRBV6-1	TRBJ2-4	CASSEGTVLQYF
NA	TRBV4-3	TRBJ1-2	CASSQVSGTDNYGYTF
NA	TRBV5-4	TRBJ2-1	CASRGGTRSYNEQFF
NA	TRBV4-2	TRBJ2-3	CASSRLTSPPWDTQYF
NA	TRBV5-6	TRBJ2-3	CASSLILRSGSTDTQYF
NA	TRBV10-2	TRBJ1-5	CASSEGLMGSNQPQHF
NA	TRBV5-5	TRBJ1-1	CASSSLSANTEAFF
NA	TRBV18	TRBJ1-2	CASSPGLWDYGYTF
once	TRBV2	TRBJ2-7	CASSEGGHAYEQYF
once	TRBV7-2	TRBJ2-2	CASSLVPGSVVGELFF
NA	TRBV19	TRBJ1-5	CASSIHRQGDSNQPQHF
few	TRBV10-3	TRBJ1-1	CAISEGVNTEAFF
NA	TRBV7-2	TRBJ2-7	CASSPSSGSESVEQYF
NA	TRBV6-6	TRBJ1-1	CASITPGSSNTEAFF
NA	TRBV20-1	TRBJ1-1	CSAATTGQAFF